A selection of T cell receptor beta chains follows, all from one sample in a study of cytomegalovirus exposure and HLA in healthy donors. Produced via immunoSEQ multiplex PCR; TCRdb's table is partial and in-frame only. The sample yields under 150,000 clones, roughly 9% seen once. What was sequenced was PBMCs. The receptors were sampled from a woman aged 35 to 49 in good health and CMV-seropositive. CDR3s include the opening cysteine and the closing phenylalanine or tryptophan. D genes are given only for firm matches. Size values are once, few and many counts, or a class for expanded clones, and some rows have none.

few,TRBJ2-1,TRBD2,TRBV6-5,TGTGCCAGCAGTCAAGGACTAGCGGGATACAATGAGCAGTTCTTC,CASSQGLAGYNEQFF
NA,TRBJ2-7,NA,TRBV5-1,TGCGCCAGCAGCTTGGAGTCAGACTACGAGCAGTACTTC,CASSLESDYEQYF
NA,TRBJ2-5,NA,TRBV2,TGTGCCAGCCGCGGGACCGACGTTTCGGTGACCCAGTACTTC,CASRGTDVSVTQYF
NA,TRBJ2-3,NA,TRBV14,TGTGCCAGCAGCCAAAGACTTCCTCGCACAGATACGCAGTATTTT,CASSQRLPRTDTQYF
few,TRBJ2-1,TRBD2,TRBV2,TGTGCCAGCAGAGAGAGGTCGGGGGGTTACAATGAGCAGTTCTTC,CASRERSGGYNEQFF
NA,TRBJ1-6,TRBD1,TRBV5-1,TGCGCCAGCAGCTGGACAGGGAAAGATAATTCACCCCTCCACTTT,CASSWTGKDNSPLHF
NA,TRBJ1-1,TRBD1,TRBV6-5,TGTGCCAGCAGACTGACCGGGACAGGGTACACTGAAGCTTTCTTT,CASRLTGTGYTEAFF
NA,TRBJ1-5,TRBD1,TRBV18,TGTGCCAGCTCACCACCCGGACAGGGGATGGGTCAGCCCCAGCATTTT,CASSPPGQGMGQPQHF
few,TRBJ2-1,TRBD2,TRBV11-2,TGTGCCAGCAGTCCACAAGGGACTAGCGGCAATGAGCAGTTCTTC,CASSPQGTSGNEQFF
few,TRBJ2-1,TRBD2,TRBV5-4,TGTGCCAGCAGCAATCTAGCGGGGGGCTACAATGAGCAGTTCTTC,CASSNLAGGYNEQFF
few,TRBJ2-3,TRBD2,TRBV15,TGTGCCACCAGCAGATCGGGACTAGCGGGGTCCCAGGAGAATACGCAGTATTTT,CATSRSGLAGSQENTQYF
few,TRBJ2-5,NA,TRBV29-1,TGCAGCGTTGAAACTGCCGGGACCCAGTACTTC,CSVETAGTQYF
few,TRBJ2-5,NA,TRBV6-5,TGTGCCAGCAGAGCTTCCAGGGGAAGTTCGGAGACCCAGTACTTC,CASRASRGSSETQYF
NA,TRBJ2-2,NA,TRBV7-3,TGTGCCAGCAGCCCGGCCGGGAAGGCCGCCGGGGAGCTGTTTTTT,CASSPAGKAAGELFF
few,TRBJ1-5,NA,TRBV7-8,TGTGCCAGCAGCTTAGGAGTTACAGGAGCCCAGCATTTT,CASSLGVTGAQHF
few,TRBJ2-5,NA,TRBV9,TGTGCCAGCAGCTCTGGACCGACCCCAGGGGAGACCCAGTACTTC,CASSSGPTPGETQYF
few,TRBJ1-4,NA,TRBV2,TGTGCCAGCAGTCTACGGGTCGCAACTAATGAAAAACTGTTTTTT,CASSLRVATNEKLFF
NA,TRBJ2-7,NA,TRBV19,TGTGCCAGTAGTCCAGGGAGGTCCGACGAGCAGCACTTC,CASSPGRSDEQHF
few,TRBJ2-3,TRBD1,TRBV11-3,TGTGCCAGCAGCTCGGGACAGGGATGGGGCACAGATACGCAGTATTTT,CASSSGQGWGTDTQYF
NA,TRBJ1-1,NA,TRBV18,TGTGCCAGCTCACACGGACAGTCTGAAGCTTTCTTT,CASSHGQSEAFF
few,TRBJ1-2,TRBD1,TRBV4-1,TGCGCCAGCAGCCAAGATTCCGGGACAGTCTATGGCTACACCTTC,CASSQDSGTVYGYTF
NA,TRBJ2-1,TRBD2,TRBV5-1,TGCGCCAGCAGCCCCCTAGCGGGGGGGCCAAATGAGCAGTTCTTC,CASSPLAGGPNEQFF
few,TRBJ1-1,NA,TRBV2,TGTGCCAGCAGCGCCACCCAGGGGTATTACACTGAAGCTTTCTTT,CASSATQGYYTEAFF
few,TRBJ2-7,NA,TRBV2,TGTGCCAGCAGAGCGGATTCCTACGAGCAGTACTTC,CASRADSYEQYF
NA,TRBJ1-2,NA,TRBV2,TGTGCCAGCAGCGGACAGTGGCCCGGATATGGCTACACCTTC,CASSGQWPGYGYTF
medium-sized,TRBJ1-2,NA,TRBV15,TGTGCCACCAGCGAAGATAGCTATGGCTACACCTTC,CATSEDSYGYTF
few,TRBJ2-1,TRBD1,TRBV5-1,TGCGCCAGCAGCTTGTCAGCGACAGGGGGCTACAATGAGCAGTTCTTC,CASSLSATGGYNEQFF
NA,TRBJ1-5,NA,TRBV10-1,TGCGCCAGCAGTGCGTTTGTGGGGGCCCCTTATAGCAATCAGCCCCAGCATTTT,CASSAFVGAPYSNQPQHF
few,TRBJ2-7,NA,TRBV2,TGTGCCAGCAGTGAACAGAGGGACTACGAGCAGTACTTC,CASSEQRDYEQYF
NA,TRBJ1-5,TRBD1,TRBV2,TGTGCCAGCAGTGAAGTGACAGGGGTTTCCAATCAGCCCCAGCATTTT,CASSEVTGVSNQPQHF
few,TRBJ2-5,TRBD2,TRBV9,TGTGCCAGCAGCGTAGACAGCGGGGGGGGAGAGACCCAGTACTTC,CASSVDSGGGETQYF
NA,TRBJ2-7,TRBD1,TRBV5-1,TGCGCCAGCAGCCTGACAGGGGGCGGCCACGAGCAGTACTTC,CASSLTGGGHEQYF
NA,TRBJ2-7,TRBD2,TRBV5-1,TGCGCCAGCAGCTTCGGACTAGCGGGGGGGTCCGCCTACGAGCAGTACTTC,CASSFGLAGGSAYEQYF
few,TRBJ1-4,NA,TRBV10-3,TGTGCCACCATGAAGGACGGGAAAGGAGAAAAACTGTTTTTT,CATMKDGKGEKLFF
NA,TRBJ2-3,NA,TRBV11-2,TGTGCCAGCAGCTCCGCCGGTTTGGTAGCGGTGCTCTCGGATACGCAGTATTTT,CASSSAGLVAVLSDTQYF
once,TRBJ2-7,NA,TRBV11-2,TGTGCCAGCAGCTTAGCGGCGGGCTCCTACGAGCAGTACTTC,CASSLAAGSYEQYF
NA,TRBJ2-2,NA,TRBV27,TGTGCCAGCAGGCCCTTGGGGGGGCCGAACACCGGGGAGCTGTTTTTT,CASRPLGGPNTGELFF
few,TRBJ1-2,NA,TRBV7-9,TGTGCCAGCAGCTCCTGGGGAGACTATGGCTACACCTTC,CASSSWGDYGYTF
NA,TRBJ1-4,TRBD1,TRBV29-1,TGCAGCGTTGAAGACGGACAGGGGGTAGATGAAAAACTGTTTTTT,CSVEDGQGVDEKLFF
few,TRBJ1-1,TRBD1,TRBV11-2,TGTGCCAGCAGCTCGTGGGGACAGCTTGAAGCTTTCTTT,CASSSWGQLEAFF
NA,TRBJ1-1,NA,TRBV13,TGTGCCAGCAGCTCCCCATTAGCAGGGCGGAACACTGAAGCTTTCTTT,CASSSPLAGRNTEAFF
NA,TRBJ2-6,NA,TRBV27,TGTGCCAGCAGTTTAACAGATGGCCCCGTCCTGACTTTC,CASSLTDGPVLTF
NA,TRBJ1-1,NA,TRBV6-6,TGTGCCAGCAGTTACTCGGAACAGTCCGAAGCTTTCTTT,CASSYSEQSEAFF